These 27 T cell receptor beta chains were sequenced from one sample in a study of CD8+ T cells in alopecia areata. Regarding treatment: oral pan-JAK inhibitor, 5-10 mg twice daily. Sequencing relied on a cDNA template that was reverse transcribed from extracted RNA. TCRdb's copy holds only in-frame clones and misses some; the assay was immunoSEQ multiplex PCR. The data show 90,000 to 130,000 clones, with around three fifths seen just once and 12% held by the top ten. Source: CD8+ T cells sorted from blood, taken at week 24, from a patient treated with tofacitinib. These receptors were obtained from a human donor with alopecia areata.

The genes are TRBV2 and TRBJ2-3, with TRBD1 identical over 10 bases. CDR3 size: 16 residues. J was trimmed by 4 bases and V by 5 bases; bases with no gene match: 9. In germline, CDR1 is SNHLY, CDR2 FYNNEI. This chain's CDR3 is CASSPSGQGLADTQYF. The CDR3 DNA reads TGTGCCAGCAGTCCTTCGGGACAGGGGCTCGCAGATACGCAGTATTTT.

In DNA, the CDR3 is TGTGCAGAATTCCAGGGTCAGCCCCAGCATTTT. Amino acid sequence: CAEFQGQPQHF. The V and J genes are TRBV6-5 and TRBJ1-5; TRBD1 might be the D (5 bases). The CDR3 contains 11 residues. CDR1 is MNHEY and CDR2 is SVGAGI in the germline V gene.

Remarks on this clone: The junction and the germline gene differ at one end; a read error may be behind it. V gene TRBV2 combines with J gene TRBJ2-7, with 13 bases aligning to TRBD2. CDR3 length: 10 amino acids. Germline CDR1 and CDR2: SNHLY and FYNNEI. The CDR3 sequence is CASAGLAGRF. Here the CDR3 DNA reads TGTGCCAGCGCGGGACTAGCGGGGCGGTTC.

This clone has only a few counts. The chain joins TRBV19 to TRBJ2-6, with D hard to call. The CDR3 runs to 17 residues. Trimming shortened V by 6 bases and J by 0 bases, and 15 bases separated the two germline ends. CDR1 and CDR2 from the germline V gene are LNHDA and SQIVND (reference sequence). CDR3: CASSRGAPRSGANVLTF. The CDR3 DNA is TGTGCCAGTAGCCGAGGCGCGCCCCGCTCTGGGGCCAACGTCCTGACTTTC. The entire variable domain, with the rest obtained from reference TRBV19 and TRBJ2-6, is as follows: DGGITQSPKYLFRKEGQNVTLSCEQNLNHDAMYWYRQDPGQGLRLIYYSQIVNDFQKGDIAEGYSVSREKKESFPLTVTSAQKNPTAFYLCASSRGAPRSGANVLTFGAGSRLTVL.

The rearrangement links TRBV13 to TRBJ2-5, with D unresolved. Trimming removed 1 base from V and 4 bases from J, with 4 bases in between. CDR1 is PRHDT, CDR2 FYEKMQ, per germline (reference sequence). The CDR3 is 12 amino acids. CDR3 loop: CASSLEGETQYF. For the CDR3, the DNA is TGTGCCAGCAGCTTAGAAGGAGAGACCCAGTACTTC.

The V and J genes are TRBV2 and TRBJ2-7, with D uncertain. The CDR3 is 13 residues long. Germline V CDR1 and CDR2: SNHLY, FYNNEI. The V and J ends lost 1 base and 1 base respectively, with 5 bases between them. The CDR3 here is CASSEGPSYEQYF. CDR3 DNA: TGTGCCAGCAGTGAAGGCCCATCCTACGAGCAGTACTTC.

The chain couples TRBV19 to TRBJ1-5; TRBD1 is a possible D gene (5 bases). There are 14 residues in the CDR3. Trimming removed 7 bases at V and 3 bases at J, with 13 bases between. Germline lookup yields CDR1 LNHDA and CDR2 SQIVND (reference sequence). CDR3 coding DNA: TGTGCCAGTAAATGGCAGGGCCCCAATCAGCCCCAGCATTTT. Its translation: CASKWQGPNQPQHF. The variable domain in full, completed from reference TRBV19 and TRBJ1-5, reads DGGITQSPKYLFRKEGQNVTLSCEQNLNHDAMYWYRQDPGQGLRLIYYSQIVNDFQKGDIAEGYSVSREKKESFPLTVTSAQKNPTAFYLCASKWQGPNQPQHFGDGTRLSIL.

The chain is built from TRBV6-5 and TRBJ2-7; the match to TRBD1 covers 8 bases. The CDR3 runs 15 residues. V lost 7 bases, J lost 6 bases, and 14 bases stayed unmatched. Germline assignment: CDR1 MNHEY and CDR2 SVGAGI. As DNA, the CDR3 is TGTGCCAGCACCATGTCCGTCAGGGGGCTTTCCGAGCAGTACTTC. Translation gives CASTMSVRGLSEQYF.

V and J are TRBV2 and TRBJ2-7; no definite D call. The CDR3 loop spans 16 amino acids. The germline V gene encodes CDR1 SNHLY and CDR2 FYNNEI. The germline V and J ends were trimmed by 0 bases and 0 bases, with 12 bases remaining between them. Here the CDR3 reads CASSEAVPKSSYEQYF. CDR3 coding DNA: TGTGCCAGCAGTGAAGCAGTTCCTAAAAGCTCCTACGAGCAGTACTTC.

This chain connects TRBV27 to TRBJ2-5; 7 bases are a match to TRBD1. This CDR3 has 16 residues. Germline trimming cut 0 bases from V and 5 bases from J; bases unmatched to any gene: 9. CDR1 and CDR2 from the germline V gene are MNHEY and SMNVEV (reference sequence). CDR3 in DNA: TGTGCCAGCAGTTTATCGCAGGGGGACGACCCCGAGACCCAGTACTTC. Residues: CASSLSQGDDPETQYF.

The chain uses TRBV7-6 and TRBJ1-3; 10 nucleotides match TRBD1. The CDR3 is made up of 16 amino acids. CDR1 and CDR2 (germline): SGHVS, FNYEAQ. Trimming removed 3 bases from V and 7 bases from J; junction bases left unmatched: 9. CDR3 protein: CASSLPLTGGGNTIYF. For the CDR3, the DNA is TGTGCCAGCAGCTTGCCCTTGACAGGGGGCGGGAACACCATATATTTT. The full variable domain, completed using reference TRBV7-6 and TRBJ1-3, is GAGVSQSPRYKVTKRGQDVALRCDPISGHVSLYWYRQALGQGPEFLTYFNYEAQQDKSGLPNDRFSAERPEGSISTLTIQRTEQRDSAMYRCASSLPLTGGGNTIYFGEGSWLTVV.

This clone has just one count. The chain links TRBV13 to TRBJ1-2; a weak D match, TRBD1 (5 bases). The V gene lost 5 bases and the J gene lost 8 bases, with 21 bases spanning the gap. Germline loops: CDR1 PRHDT, CDR2 FYEKMQ (reference sequence). The length of the CDR3 is 15 residues. CDR3 sequence reads: CASSPLRAVQEGYTF. CDR3 DNA: TGTGCCAGCAGCCCACTCAGGGCGGTGCAAGAAGGCTACACCTTC.

The CDR3 DNA follows: TGTGCCAGCGCGACTGATTCAGGCGATGAAAAACTGTTTTTT. Protein: CASATDSGDEKLFF. The V gene is TRBV7-9, the J gene TRBJ1-4, with D unresolved. The CDR3 is made up of 14 amino acids. Trimming took 8 bases from V and 6 from J, leaving 16 bases between them. Per germline, CDR1 SEHNR and CDR2 FQNEAQ (reference sequence).

The genes are TRBV5-1 and TRBJ2-5; 11 bases are a match to TRBD1. Germline V gives CDR1 SGHRS, CDR2 YFSETQ. The V and J ends lost 8 bases and 4 bases, in that order; junction bases with no gene match: 7. The CDR3 has 14 amino acids. The CDR3 coding sequence is TGCGCCAGTTGGGACAGGGGGATTCGAGAGACCCAGTACTTC. Its protein product is CASWDRGIRETQYF.

The J gene is TRBJ1-6, the V gene TRBV27; perhaps TRBD1 as D (5 bases). V lost 2 bases, J lost 10 bases, and 12 bases lay in between. The CDR3 covers 14 residues. Germline CDR1 MNHEY, CDR2 SMNVEV (reference sequence). The CDR3 nucleotides are TGTGCCAGCAGTTTAGGGGGGATTCGATCACCCCTCCACTTT. Translated, it gives CASSLGGIRSPLHF.

In this sample, this clone turned up a few times. V is TRBV29-1 and J is TRBJ2-6; D assignment may be TRBD1 or TRBD2 (5 bases each). The CDR3 has 13 residues. The V gene lost 7 bases and the J gene lost 3 bases, with 10 bases spanning the gap. The V gene's germline CDR1 is SQVTM and CDR2 ANQGSEA. CDR3 coding DNA: TGCAGCGGCTGGGACGTTGGGGCCAACGTCCTGACTTTC. Protein sequence: CSGWDVGANVLTF.

This clone has just a few counts. This chain connects TRBV6-6 to TRBJ1-2; D is undetermined. From germline, CDR1 is MNHNY and CDR2 SVGAGI (reference sequence). Trimming removed 5 bases at V and 4 bases at J, with 17 bases between. CDR3 length equals 15 residues. The chain's CDR3 is CASSAKTTDIYGYTF. CDR3 coding DNA: TGTGCCAGCAGTGCTAAAACTACAGATATCTATGGCTACACCTTC.

This clone came up once. This chain connects TRBV6-5 to TRBJ2-3, with 11 bases identical to TRBD1. Germline V CDR1 and CDR2: MNHEY, SVGAGI. V dropped 4 bases and J dropped 5; count of bases not matched to a gene: 5. The length of the CDR3 is 15 residues. CDR3 sequence reads: CASSSGTGGLDTQYF. The CDR3 coding sequence is TGTGCCAGCAGTTCCGGGACAGGGGGTTTAGATACGCAGTATTTT.

V and J are TRBV10-3 and TRBJ1-5, with 7 bases matching TRBD1. V was pared by 10 bases and J by 2 bases, with 11 bases of the junction left unmatched. Germline loops: CDR1 ENHRY, CDR2 SYGVKD. The CDR3 spans 15 residues. The DNA for the CDR3 is TGTGCCACAGAAGACAGGGTGGAGGGCAATCAGCCCCAGCATTTT. This translates into CATEDRVEGNQPQHF.

V and J are TRBV27 and TRBJ2-3; the D is unclear. Germline assignment: CDR1 MNHEY and CDR2 SMNVEV (reference sequence). The CDR3 sequence is 14 residues long. Trimming left V 4 bases short and J 2 bases short, with 10 bases between. CDR3 amino acids: CASSSRRFTDTQYF. Written as DNA, the CDR3 is TGTGCCAGCAGTTCCAGGAGATTCACAGATACGCAGTATTTT.

The rearrangement links TRBV15 to TRBJ1-2; no firm D call. V lost 5 bases to trimming and J lost 7 bases, with 17 bases between them. This CDR3 has 14 amino acids. Germline assignment: CDR1 LNHNV and CDR2 YYDKDF (reference sequence). The chain's CDR3 is CATSLSTPYTGYTF. The CDR3 nucleotides are TGTGCCACCAGCCTTTCTACGCCCTATACTGGCTACACCTTC.

The chain couples TRBV7-9 to TRBJ1-2; D is uncertain. Germline CDR1 and CDR2: SEHNR and FQNEAQ (reference sequence). The germline V and J ends were trimmed by 5 bases and 0 bases, with 10 bases remaining between them. The CDR3 sequence is 14 residues long. CDR3: CASSPPESNYGYTF. In DNA form, the CDR3 reads TGTGCCAGCAGCCCACCGGAATCTAACTATGGCTACACCTTC.

V is TRBV29-1 and J is TRBJ1-2; D is perhaps TRBD1 (6 bases). This CDR3 comprises 13 residues. V was trimmed by 7 bases and J by 7 bases, leaving 19 bases between them. Germline CDR1 and CDR2: SQVTM and ANQGSEA. The CDR3 sequence is CSADQQGIFGYTF. CDR3 bases: TGCAGCGCCGATCAACAGGGAATTTTTGGCTACACCTTC.

This chain uses TRBV13 with TRBJ2-7; TRBD1 or TRBD2 may be the D gene (5 bases each). Trimming took off 5 bases at V and 1 base at J, with 12 bases between the two ends. Per the germline V gene, CDR1 is PRHDT and CDR2 is FYEKMQ (reference sequence). The CDR3 has 14 residues. CDR3 DNA: TGTGCCAGCAGCGACCGGGACGCGTCCTACGAGCAGTACTTC. It specifies CASSDRDASYEQYF.

The rearrangement joins TRBV7-2 to TRBJ2-7; D is uncertain. V was pared by 1 base and J by 2 bases, with 9 bases between. Germline V gene sequence: CDR1 SGHTA, CDR2 FQGNSA. This CDR3 spans 14 amino acids. The CDR3 DNA reads TGTGCCAGCAGCTTAGTCCCAGGACCCTACGAGCAGTACTTC. Translation: CASSLVPGPYEQYF.

The J gene is TRBJ2-5, the V gene TRBV27, with no clear D. The V and J ends lost 8 bases and 7 bases respectively, with 20 bases between them. The germline V gene encodes CDR1 MNHEY and CDR2 SMNVEV (reference sequence). CDR3 length: 14 amino acids. This CDR3 is CASGRTVSGGTQYF. Written as DNA, the CDR3 is TGTGCCAGCGGCAGGACGGTGTCGGGCGGGACCCAGTACTTC.

The CDR3 sequence is CASSYQVMDEQYF. CDR3 in DNA: TGTGCCAGCAGTTACCAGGTGATGGACGAGCAGTACTTC. The chain employs TRBV6-5 and TRBJ2-7; D not certain. V was shortened by 2 bases and J by 5 bases, with 10 bases between the two germline ends. In germline, CDR1 is MNHEY, CDR2 SVGAGI. The CDR3 length is 13 residues.